One and the same sample provided the 5 T cell receptor beta chains below, sequenced in a study of control samples from healthy donors and cancer patients. Sequenced by immunoSEQ multiplex PCR; TCRdb stores in-frame clones only, minus some. The sample has more than 25,000 clones; around 91% are singletons. The sequencing input was PBMCs. The receptors originated from a man aged 45-65 years with lung cancer.

The CDR3 coding sequence is TGTGCCAGCCCCAATCAGCCCCAGCATTTT. Its translation is CASPNQPQHF. V is TRBV11-3 and J is TRBJ1-5; the D is unclear. CDR3 length: 10 residues. The germline gives CDR1 SGHNT, CDR2 YENEEA. V lost 8 bases to trimming and J lost 3 bases, with 2 bases between them. Based on the CDR3 plus reference TRBV11-3 and TRBJ1-5, the full variable domain is EAGVVQSPRYKIIEKKQPVAFWCNPISGHNTLYWYLQNLGQGPELLIRYENEEAVDDSQLPKDRFSAERLKGVDSTLKIQPAELGDSAVYLCASPNQPQHFGDGTRLSIL.

The V and J genes are TRBV3-1 (or the pseudogene TRBV3-2) and TRBJ1-5; tentative D call: TRBD1 (6 bases). Germline CDR1 is LGHDT and CDR2 is YNNKEL (reference sequence). The CDR3 consists of 15 residues. Trimming removed 1 base at V and 5 bases at J, with 12 bases between. CDR3 bases: TGTGCCAGCAGCCAAGGCTTGACAGGATATCAGCCCCAGCATTTT. This codes for CASSQGLTGYQPQHF.

The J gene is TRBJ2-7, the V gene TRBV29-1; D might be TRBD2 (6 bases). Trimming pared 3 bases from V and 2 bases from J, leaving 17 bases between. The CDR3 is 15 amino acids. The germline V gene encodes CDR1 SQVTM and CDR2 ANQGSEA. In DNA form, the CDR3 reads TGCAGCGTTGAGCCGGCGGGAAGGGCAGCCTACGAGCAGTACTTC. Its translation is CSVEPAGRAAYEQYF.

The sample holds a few counts of this clone. This chain connects TRBV5-5 to TRBJ2-5, with 10 positions matching TRBD2. With V trimmed by 0 bases and J by 1 base, 0 bases remained unmatched. This CDR3 contains 15 residues. Germline CDR1 reads SGHKS; CDR2 reads YYEKEE (reference sequence). CDR3 protein: CASSLGTSGQETQYF. Written as DNA, the CDR3 is TGTGCCAGCAGCTTGGGGACTAGCGGCCAAGAGACCCAGTACTTC.

V is TRBV12-3 or TRBV12-4 and J is TRBJ1-1; D gene ambiguous. The CDR3 sequence is 13 residues long. Trimming stripped 6 bases from V and 5 bases from J, with 13 bases between. CDR3 sequence reads: CASRLPGRTEAFF. DNA of the CDR3: TGTGCCAGCAGGCTGCCGGGTCGTACTGAAGCTTTCTTT.